This note documents a single T cell receptor (beta chain) sequence. The target antigen is unknown. A multiplex PCR was run with 60 Vbeta primers and 13 Jbeta primers. Generated by immunoSEQ multiplex PCR, the TCRdb table keeps only in-frame clones and is missing some. This table holds 100,000 or so clones, about 81% found once. The data are from a study of cytomegalovirus exposure and HLA in healthy donors. The study, taken as a whole, reports: What a later analysis reportedly showed was that an Asian-associated ancestry cluster had fewer N-insertions than the approximately 700-donor mean.

The sequence was obtained from a middle-aged man in good health and CMV-seronegative. Sequencing input: PBMCs.

The CDR3 is CASRRDSSYNEQFF. Written as DNA, the CDR3 is TGTGCCAGCCGACGGGACAGCTCCTACAATGAGCAGTTCTTC. The chain carries TRBV28 and TRBJ2-1; 7 bases agree with TRBD1. Germline CDR1 is MDHEN and CDR2 is SYDVKM. This CDR3 has 14 residues. The ends lost 8 bases at V and 0 bases at J; junction bases unmatched: 4.